These 10 T cell receptor beta chains were all obtained from the same sample, sequenced in a study of identical twins. MiXCR, run by TCRdb on the 5' RACE reads, gives a single entry per CDR3 protein. The repertoire holds hundreds of thousands of distinct CDR3 sequences, with approximately 6.1% as singletons. Sequencing was performed on naive T cells sorted from blood. The receptor set was obtained from a man younger than 30 in good health.

The rearrangement links TRBV6-5 to TRBJ2-2; 9 nucleotides line up with TRBD1. Germline V lookup: CDR1 MNHEY, CDR2 SVGAGI. This CDR3 has 18 residues. V dropped 2 bases and J dropped 4; count of bases not matched to a gene: 11. The CDR3: CASSYPWSGTGLTGELFF. The CDR3 nucleotides read TGTGCCAGCAGTTACCCTTGGTCCGGGACAGGGCTCACCGGGGAGCTGTTTTTT.

This clonotype was seen many times. V and J are TRBV29-1 and TRBJ2-3; D gene unclear. The CDR3 loop spans 14 amino acids. The germline V gene has CDR1 SQVTM and CDR2 ANQGSEA. Trimming left V 4 bases short and J 1 base short, with 12 bases between. The CDR3 protein is CSVAGELGTDTQYF. The CDR3 DNA reads as TGCAGCGTTGCGGGCGAACTGGGCACAGATACGCAGTATTTT.

There are many counts of this clonotype. Here the CDR3 reads CASSILGTRLYEQYV. CDR3 DNA sequence: TGTGCCAGCAGCATTCTTGGGACTAGACTCTACGAGCAGTACGTC. This chain joins TRBV7-8 and TRBJ2-7; 8 bases agree with TRBD2. V trimming: 5 bases; J trimming: 3 bases; junction bases outside the gene matches: 9. Per germline, CDR1 SGHVS and CDR2 FQNEAQ. The CDR3 has 15 amino acids.

V usage is TRBV7-9 and J usage is TRBJ2-5; a possible D gene is TRBD2 (5 bases). Trimming left V 1 base short and J 5 bases short, with 14 bases between. CDR1 and CDR2 from the germline V gene are SEHNR and FQNEAQ (reference sequence). The CDR3 is 15 amino acids. This chain's CDR3 is CASSLDPGYGETQYF. DNA of the CDR3: TGTGCCAGCAGCTTAGATCCGGGGTACGGGGAGACCCAGTACTTC.

The chain combines TRBV6-1 with TRBJ1-5; D gene unclear. The V gene's germline CDR1 is MNHNS and CDR2 SASEGT. Between the trimmed V and J ends, which lost 6 bases and 7 bases, there was a span of 16 bases. There are 14 residues in the CDR3. DNA for the CDR3: TGTGCCAGCAGACACGGGGAGGAATGGCAGCCCCAGCATTTT. This codes for CASRHGEEWQPQHF.

In its sample, this clonotype was seen many times. CDR3 bases: TGTGCCAGCAGTTTAAAGGGGACAGGGGGCGAGCAGTACTTC. Translated: CASSLKGTGGEQYF. The V and J genes are TRBV12-3 or TRBV12-4 and TRBJ2-7; 11 bases map to TRBD1. There are 14 residues in the CDR3. Trimming cost V 2 bases and J 6 bases; bases outside gene matches: 3.

This clonotype was seen more than once but under ten times. The J gene is TRBJ1-3, the V gene TRBV30; 10 nucleotides line up with TRBD1. Germline V CDR1 and CDR2: GTSNPN, SVGIG (reference sequence). J was trimmed by 9 bases and V by 4 bases; bases with no gene match: 12. The CDR3 has 15 residues. The chain's CDR3 is CAWNPGGTGAGTIYF. DNA for the CDR3: TGTGCCTGGAACCCGGGGGGGACAGGGGCTGGCACCATATATTTT.

This clonotype was seen only a few times. V gene TRBV5-4 combines with J gene TRBJ2-3; D not resolved. This CDR3 contains 19 residues. V lost 1 base, J lost 2 bases, and 23 bases lay in between. CDR1 and CDR2 (germline): SGHNT, YYREEE (reference sequence). For the CDR3, the DNA is TGTGCCAGCAGCTTGTTTGCGTCCGACACCGTAAGCCCCACAGATACGCAGTATTTT. This gives the protein CASSLFASDTVSPTDTQYF.

V and J are TRBV20-1 and TRBJ2-5, with unresolved D. V was trimmed by 3 bases and J by 5 bases, leaving 10 bases between them. Germline CDR1 DFQATT, CDR2 SNEGSKA (reference sequence). The CDR3 is made up of 12 amino acids. CDR3 sequence (DNA): TGCAGTGCTAGTTCTAGTCAGGAGACCCAGTACTTC. It codes for CSASSSQETQYF.

At least ten counts were recorded for this clonotype. The rearrangement links TRBV6-5 to TRBJ2-1; D may be TRBD2 (6 bases). The ends were cut back, 5 bases at V and 9 bases at J, with 17 bases in the middle. The CDR3 runs to 14 residues. CDR1 MNHEY and CDR2 SVGAGI come from the germline V gene. In DNA form, the CDR3 reads TGTGCCAGCAGTAACCTTGGGGGAGGTGTTGAGCAGTTCTTC. Amino acids: CASSNLGGGVEQFF.